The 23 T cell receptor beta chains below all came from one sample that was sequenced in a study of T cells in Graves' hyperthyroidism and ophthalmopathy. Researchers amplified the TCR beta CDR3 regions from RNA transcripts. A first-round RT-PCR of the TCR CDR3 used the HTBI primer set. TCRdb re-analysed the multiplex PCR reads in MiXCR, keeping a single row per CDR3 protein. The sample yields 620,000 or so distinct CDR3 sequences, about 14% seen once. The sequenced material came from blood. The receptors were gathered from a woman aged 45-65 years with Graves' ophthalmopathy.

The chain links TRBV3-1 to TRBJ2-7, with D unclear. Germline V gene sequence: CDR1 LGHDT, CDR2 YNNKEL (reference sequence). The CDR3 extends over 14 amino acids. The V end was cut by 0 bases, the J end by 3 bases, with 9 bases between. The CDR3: CASSQDSRVYEQYF. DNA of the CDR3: TGTGCCAGCAGCCAAGATTCTCGGGTCTACGAGCAGTACTTC.

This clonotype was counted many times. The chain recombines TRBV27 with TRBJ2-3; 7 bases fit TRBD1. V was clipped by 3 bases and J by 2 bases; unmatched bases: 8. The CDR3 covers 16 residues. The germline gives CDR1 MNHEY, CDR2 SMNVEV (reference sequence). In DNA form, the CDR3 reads TGTGCCAGCAGTTTGTCAGTGACAGGGATCACAGATACGCAGTATTTT. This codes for CASSLSVTGITDTQYF.

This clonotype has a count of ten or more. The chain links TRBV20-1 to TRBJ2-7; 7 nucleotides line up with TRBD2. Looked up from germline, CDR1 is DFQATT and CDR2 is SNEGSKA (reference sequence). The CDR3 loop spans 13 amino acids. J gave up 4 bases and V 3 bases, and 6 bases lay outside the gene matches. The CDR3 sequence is CSASPASGYEQYF. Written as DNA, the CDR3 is TGCAGTGCTAGCCCCGCTAGCGGTTACGAGCAGTACTTC.

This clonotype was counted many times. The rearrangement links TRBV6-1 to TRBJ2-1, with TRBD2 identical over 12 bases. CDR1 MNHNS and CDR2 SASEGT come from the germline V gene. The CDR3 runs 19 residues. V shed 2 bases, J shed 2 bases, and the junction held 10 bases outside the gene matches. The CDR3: CASSEYSGLAGKAYNEQFF. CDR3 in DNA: TGTGCCAGCAGTGAATACTCGGGACTAGCGGGCAAGGCCTACAATGAGCAGTTCTTC.

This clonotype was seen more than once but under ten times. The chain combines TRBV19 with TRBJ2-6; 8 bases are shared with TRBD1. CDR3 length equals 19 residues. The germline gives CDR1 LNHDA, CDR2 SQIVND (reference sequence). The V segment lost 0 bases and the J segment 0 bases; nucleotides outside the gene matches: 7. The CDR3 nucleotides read TGTGCCAGTAGTATAGATTTCGGACAGGGCCACTCTGGGGCCAACGTCCTGACTTTC. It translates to CASSIDFGQGHSGANVLTF.

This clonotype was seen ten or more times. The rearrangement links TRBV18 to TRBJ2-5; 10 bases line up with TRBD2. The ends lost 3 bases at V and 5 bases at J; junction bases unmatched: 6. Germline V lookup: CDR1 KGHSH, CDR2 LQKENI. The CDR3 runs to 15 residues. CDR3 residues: CASSPPGLAFETQYF. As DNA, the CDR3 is TGTGCCAGCTCACCTCCGGGACTAGCGTTTGAGACCCAGTACTTC.

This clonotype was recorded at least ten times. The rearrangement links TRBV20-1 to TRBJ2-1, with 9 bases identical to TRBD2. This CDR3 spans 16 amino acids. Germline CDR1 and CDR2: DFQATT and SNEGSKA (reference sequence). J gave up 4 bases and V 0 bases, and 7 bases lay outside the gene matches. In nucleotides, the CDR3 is TGCAGTGCTAGAGAACTAGCGGGTCCTAAATACAATGAGCAGTTCTTC. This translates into CSARELAGPKYNEQFF.

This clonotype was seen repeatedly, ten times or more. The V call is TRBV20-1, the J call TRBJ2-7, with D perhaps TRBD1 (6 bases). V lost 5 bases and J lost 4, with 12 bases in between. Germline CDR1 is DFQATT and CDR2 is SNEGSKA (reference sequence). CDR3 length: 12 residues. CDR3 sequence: CSARTDFYEQYF. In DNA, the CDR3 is TGCAGTGCTCGGACAGATTTTTACGAGCAGTACTTC.

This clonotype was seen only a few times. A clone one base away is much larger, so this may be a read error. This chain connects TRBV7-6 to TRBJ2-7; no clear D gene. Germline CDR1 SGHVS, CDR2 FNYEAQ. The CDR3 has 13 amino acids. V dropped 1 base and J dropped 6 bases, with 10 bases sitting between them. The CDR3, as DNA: TGTGCCAGCAGCTTAGGGGCCCTTAGCGAGCAGTACTTC. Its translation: CASSLGALSEQYF.

Written as DNA, the CDR3 is TGTGCCAGCAGCCATGAACTAGCGGGAGTCACAGATACGCAGTATTTT. This translates into CASSHELAGVTDTQYF. The V and J genes are TRBV4-2 and TRBJ2-3; TRBD2 aligns across 11 bases. The CDR3 has 16 amino acids. With 3 bases clipped from V and 2 bases from J, the junction kept 4 bases outside the gene matches. CDR1 LGHNA and CDR2 YNFKEQ come from the germline V gene.

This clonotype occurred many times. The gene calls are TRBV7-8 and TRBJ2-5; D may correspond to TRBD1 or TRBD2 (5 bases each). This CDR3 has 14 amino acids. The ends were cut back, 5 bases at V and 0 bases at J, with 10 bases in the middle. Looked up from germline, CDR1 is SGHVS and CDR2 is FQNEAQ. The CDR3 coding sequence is TGTGCCAGCAGCGAGGGGTCAAACCAAGAGACCCAGTACTTC. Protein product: CASSEGSNQETQYF.

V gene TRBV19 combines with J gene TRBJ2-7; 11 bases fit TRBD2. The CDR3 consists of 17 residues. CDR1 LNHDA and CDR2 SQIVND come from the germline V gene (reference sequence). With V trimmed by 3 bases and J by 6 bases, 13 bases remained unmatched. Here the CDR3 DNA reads TGTGCCAGTAGTATGATGGGGATAACTAGCGGGAGAGGCGAGCAGTACTTC. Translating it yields CASSMMGITSGRGEQYF.

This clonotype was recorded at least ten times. The CDR3 DNA reads TGCGCCAGCAGCTTGGATCACAATGAGCAGTTCTTC. It yields the protein CASSLDHNEQFF. The V call is TRBV5-1, the J call TRBJ2-1; D ambiguous. This CDR3 has 12 residues. The V end lost 0 bases, the J end lost 5 bases, and 3 bases lay between the germline ends. The V gene's germline CDR1 is SGHRS and CDR2 YFSETQ. The whole variable domain, remainder taken from reference TRBV5-1 and TRBJ2-1, is KAGVTQTPRYLIKTRGQQVTLSCSPISGHRSVSWYQQTPGQGLQFLFEYFSETQRNKGNFPGRFSGRQFSNSRSEMNVSTLELGDSALYLCASSLDHNEQFFGPGTRLTVL.

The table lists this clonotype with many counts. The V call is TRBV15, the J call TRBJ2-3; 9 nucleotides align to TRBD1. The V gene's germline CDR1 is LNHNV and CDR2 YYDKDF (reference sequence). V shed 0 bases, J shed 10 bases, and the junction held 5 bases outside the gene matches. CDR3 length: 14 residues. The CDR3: CATSREGGQGAQYF. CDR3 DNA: TGTGCCACCAGCAGAGAAGGGGGACAGGGAGCGCAGTATTTT.

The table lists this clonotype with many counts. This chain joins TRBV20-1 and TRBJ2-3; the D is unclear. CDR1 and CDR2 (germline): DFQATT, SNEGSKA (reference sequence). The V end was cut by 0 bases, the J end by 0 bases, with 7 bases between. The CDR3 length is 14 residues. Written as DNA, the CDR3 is TGCAGTGCTAGAGAATTGACTAGCACAGATACGCAGTATTTT. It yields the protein CSARELTSTDTQYF.

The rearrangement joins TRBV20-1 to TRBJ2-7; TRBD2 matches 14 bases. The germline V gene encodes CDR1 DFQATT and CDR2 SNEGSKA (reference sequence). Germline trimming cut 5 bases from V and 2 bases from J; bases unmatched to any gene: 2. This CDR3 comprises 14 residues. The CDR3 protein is CSAGGLAGAYEQYF. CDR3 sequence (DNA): TGCAGTGCTGGGGGACTAGCGGGGGCCTACGAGCAGTACTTC.

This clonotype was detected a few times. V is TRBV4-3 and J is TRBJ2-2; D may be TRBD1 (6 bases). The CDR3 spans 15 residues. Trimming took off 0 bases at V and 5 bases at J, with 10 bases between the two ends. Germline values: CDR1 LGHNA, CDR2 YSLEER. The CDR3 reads CASSQDTGTTGELFF. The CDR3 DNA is TGCGCCAGCAGCCAAGATACAGGGACAACCGGGGAGCTGTTTTTT.

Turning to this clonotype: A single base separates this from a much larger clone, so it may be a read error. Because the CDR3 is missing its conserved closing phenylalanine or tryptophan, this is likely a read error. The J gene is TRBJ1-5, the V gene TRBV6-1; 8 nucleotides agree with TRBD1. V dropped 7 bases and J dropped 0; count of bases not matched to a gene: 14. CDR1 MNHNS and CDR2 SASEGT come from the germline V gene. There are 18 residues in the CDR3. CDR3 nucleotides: TGTGCCAGCATGGAGACCGGGACAGGTGATTATAGCAATCAGCCCCAGCATCTT. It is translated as CASMETGTGDYSNQPQHL.

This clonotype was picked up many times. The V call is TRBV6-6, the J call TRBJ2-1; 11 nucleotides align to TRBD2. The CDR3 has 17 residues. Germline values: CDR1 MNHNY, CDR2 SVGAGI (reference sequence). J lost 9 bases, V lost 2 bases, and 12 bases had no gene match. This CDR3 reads CASSYDGRLAGGSEQFF. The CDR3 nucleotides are TGTGCCAGCAGTTACGATGGACGGCTAGCGGGAGGAAGTGAGCAGTTCTTC.

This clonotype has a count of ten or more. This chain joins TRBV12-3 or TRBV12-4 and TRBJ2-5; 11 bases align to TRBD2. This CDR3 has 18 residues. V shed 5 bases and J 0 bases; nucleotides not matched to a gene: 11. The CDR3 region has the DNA TGTGCCAGCAGTAGGGGACTAGCGGACCTATGGTACCAAGAGACCCAGTACTTC. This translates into CASSRGLADLWYQETQYF.

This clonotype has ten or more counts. The CDR3 sequence: CASSLTSSGTRSGELFF. Written as DNA, the CDR3 is TGTGCCAGCAGCTTAACGTCTAGCGGGACCAGGTCCGGGGAGCTGTTTTTT. The chain carries TRBV7-9 and TRBJ2-2; 9 bases are shared with TRBD2. CDR1 and CDR2 (germline): SEHNR, FQNEAQ (reference sequence). This CDR3 has 17 amino acids. V shed 2 bases, J shed 6 bases, and the junction held 10 bases outside the gene matches.

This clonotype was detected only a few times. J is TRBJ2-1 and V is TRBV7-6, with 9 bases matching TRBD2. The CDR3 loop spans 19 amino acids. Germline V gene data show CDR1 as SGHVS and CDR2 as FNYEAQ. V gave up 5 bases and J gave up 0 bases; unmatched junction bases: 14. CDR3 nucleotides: TGTGCCAGCAGCCTCAGACTAGCGGAGACCCTGAGCTCCTACAATGAGCAGTTCTTC. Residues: CASSLRLAETLSSYNEQFF.

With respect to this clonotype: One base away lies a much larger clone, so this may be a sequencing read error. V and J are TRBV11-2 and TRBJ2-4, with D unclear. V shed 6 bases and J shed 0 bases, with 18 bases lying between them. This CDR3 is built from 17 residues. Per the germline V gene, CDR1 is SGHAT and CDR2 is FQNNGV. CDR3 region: CASRPSTVELAKNIQYF. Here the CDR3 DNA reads TGTGCCAGCAGGCCCAGCACAGTTGAGCTAGCCAAAAACATTCAGTACTTC.